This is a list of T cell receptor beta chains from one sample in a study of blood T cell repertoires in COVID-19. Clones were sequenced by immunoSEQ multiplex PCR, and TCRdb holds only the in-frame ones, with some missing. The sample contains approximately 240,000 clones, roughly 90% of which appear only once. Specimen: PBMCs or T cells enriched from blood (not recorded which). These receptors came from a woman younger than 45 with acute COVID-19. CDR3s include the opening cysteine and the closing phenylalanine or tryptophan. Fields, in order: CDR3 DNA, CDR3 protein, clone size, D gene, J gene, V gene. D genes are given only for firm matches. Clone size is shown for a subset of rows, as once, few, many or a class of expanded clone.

cdr3_nt: TGTGCCAGCAGTTCCCCTACAGAGAAGCGGCACAATGAGCAGTTCTTC
cdr3_aa: CASSSPTEKRHNEQFF
clone_size: .
d_call: .
j_call: TRBJ2-1
v_call: TRBV28

cdr3_nt: TGTGCCAGCAGCTTACAGGTCTCCAGACTCTACACCTTC
cdr3_aa: CASSLQVSRLYTF
clone_size: .
d_call: .
j_call: TRBJ1-2
v_call: TRBV5-6

cdr3_nt: TGTGCCAGTAGCTTACTAGCGGGGTATTGGGCAGATACGCAGTATTTT
cdr3_aa: CASSLLAGYWADTQYF
clone_size: .
d_call: TRBD2
j_call: TRBJ2-3
v_call: TRBV19

cdr3_nt: TGTGCCAGCAGCTTTAGGGGCGCGGGGGGCTACACCTTC
cdr3_aa: CASSFRGAGGYTF
clone_size: .
d_call: .
j_call: TRBJ1-2
v_call: TRBV13

cdr3_nt: TGTGCCAGCGGGGATACAGGGGACACTGAAGCTTTCTTT
cdr3_aa: CASGDTGDTEAFF
clone_size: .
d_call: TRBD1
j_call: TRBJ1-1
v_call: TRBV2

cdr3_nt: TGCGCCAGCAGCCAAGATATCGGACAGGGCTATGGCTACACCTTC
cdr3_aa: CASSQDIGQGYGYTF
clone_size: once
d_call: TRBD1
j_call: TRBJ1-2
v_call: TRBV4-1

cdr3_nt: TGTGCCAGCAGAGACTTGGGACAGGGGGGAGCAACTAATGAAAAACTGTTTTTT
cdr3_aa: CASRDLGQGGATNEKLFF
clone_size: .
d_call: TRBD1
j_call: TRBJ1-4
v_call: TRBV2

cdr3_nt: TGTGCCTGGAGCCGCCCAGGGAATTCACCCCTCCACTTT
cdr3_aa: CAWSRPGNSPLHF
clone_size: .
d_call: .
j_call: TRBJ1-6
v_call: TRBV30

cdr3_nt: TGTGCCACCGAACAGGAGGAGGCGGGGGGCTACACCTTC
cdr3_aa: CATEQEEAGGYTF
clone_size: .
d_call: .
j_call: TRBJ1-2
v_call: TRBV24-1

cdr3_nt: TGCGCCAGCAGCCATCGCTACCCGCTGTTTGAGCAGTTCTTC
cdr3_aa: CASSHRYPLFEQFF
clone_size: .
d_call: .
j_call: TRBJ2-1
v_call: TRBV4-1

cdr3_nt: TGCGCCAGCAGCTTAGGGAGCGGGAGCGGTGAGCAGTTCTTC
cdr3_aa: CASSLGSGSGEQFF
clone_size: .
d_call: TRBD2
j_call: TRBJ2-1
v_call: TRBV5-1

cdr3_nt: TGCGCCAGCAGCAATTGGCAGGGGGACGAGCAGTACTTC
cdr3_aa: CASSNWQGDEQYF
clone_size: .
d_call: TRBD1
j_call: TRBJ2-7
v_call: TRBV5-1

cdr3_nt: TGTGCCAGCAGGCCATATCAGGACTATGGCTACACCTTC
cdr3_aa: CASRPYQDYGYTF
clone_size: .
d_call: .
j_call: TRBJ1-2
v_call: TRBV28

cdr3_nt: TGTGCCAGCAGCTTAGTCAGGGGTGAGCAGTTCTTC
cdr3_aa: CASSLVRGEQFF
clone_size: .
d_call: .
j_call: TRBJ2-1
v_call: TRBV13

cdr3_nt: TGTGCCAGTAGTTCGACAGGGACGTTGACAGATACGCAGTATTTT
cdr3_aa: CASSSTGTLTDTQYF
clone_size: .
d_call: TRBD1
j_call: TRBJ2-3
v_call: TRBV19

cdr3_nt: TGTGCCAGCAGCTTAAGCGGGTCTAACTATGGCTACACCTTC
cdr3_aa: CASSLSGSNYGYTF
clone_size: .
d_call: .
j_call: TRBJ1-2
v_call: TRBV7-9

cdr3_nt: TGCGCCAGCAGCCCGGACAGGACGAACACCGGGGAGCTGTTTTTT
cdr3_aa: CASSPDRTNTGELFF
clone_size: few
d_call: TRBD1
j_call: TRBJ2-2
v_call: TRBV5-1

cdr3_nt: TGTGCCAGCACCCAACACCAGGGGGTAGCGGGAGGGCCAATGAAGCAGTACTTC
cdr3_aa: CASTQHQGVAGGPMKQYF
clone_size: few
d_call: TRBD2
j_call: TRBJ2-7
v_call: TRBV11-2

cdr3_nt: TGTGCCAGTAGTACAGCCGGGAGTCAGCAACGAAACACCATATATTTT
cdr3_aa: CASSTAGSQQRNTIYF
clone_size: once
d_call: .
j_call: TRBJ1-3
v_call: TRBV19

cdr3_nt: TGCAGCGTTGAAGGACAGGGGGCAAACTATGGCTACACCTTC
cdr3_aa: CSVEGQGANYGYTF
clone_size: once
d_call: TRBD1
j_call: TRBJ1-2
v_call: TRBV29-1

cdr3_nt: TGTGCCAGCAGTTTTTCGAACAGTCAGCCCCAGCATTTT
cdr3_aa: CASSFSNSQPQHF
clone_size: .
d_call: .
j_call: TRBJ1-5
v_call: TRBV27

cdr3_nt: TGCGCCAGCAGCAAGGGACAGGGGAGTATAGAGCAGTACTTC
cdr3_aa: CASSKGQGSIEQYF
clone_size: .
d_call: TRBD1
j_call: TRBJ2-7
v_call: TRBV5-1

cdr3_nt: TGTGCCAGTAGTTCGACTAGCCGGTACGAGCAGTACTTC
cdr3_aa: CASSSTSRYEQYF
clone_size: .
d_call: TRBD2
j_call: TRBJ2-7
v_call: TRBV19

cdr3_nt: TGTGCCAGCAGCCGACAGGGCCAAGCTTTCTTT
cdr3_aa: CASSRQGQAFF
clone_size: once
d_call: TRBD1
j_call: TRBJ1-1
v_call: TRBV7-9

cdr3_nt: TGTGCCAGAAGCTTAGTGCTAGAGGGGGCGAACTATGGCTACACCTTC
cdr3_aa: CARSLVLEGANYGYTF
clone_size: .
d_call: .
j_call: TRBJ1-2
v_call: TRBV7-5

cdr3_nt: TGTGCCAGCAGTCGACAGGGGGCTGCGGAGCCCCAGCATTTT
cdr3_aa: CASSRQGAAEPQHF
clone_size: once
d_call: TRBD1
j_call: TRBJ1-5
v_call: TRBV6-5

cdr3_nt: TGTGCCAGCAGCTTAGAACTCCACTACGAGCAGTACTTC
cdr3_aa: CASSLELHYEQYF
clone_size: .
d_call: .
j_call: TRBJ2-7
v_call: TRBV7-2